A single sample is the source of the 24 T cell receptor beta chains below, sequenced in a study of T cells in localized non-small cell lung cancer. The assay was immunoSEQ multiplex PCR, and TCRdb's table has in-frame clones only and misses some. The sample yields fewer than 35,000 clones, 85% to 90% seen once. The source material was peripheral blood, sampled before any cancer treatment. Receptor source: a female donor aged 60 or older with stage I lung adenocarcinoma.

This clone was detected once. The chain employs TRBV7-9 and TRBJ1-1; a weak D match, TRBD1 (6 bases). Germline CDR1 is SEHNR and CDR2 is FQNEAQ (reference sequence). Trimming left V 3 bases short and J 6 bases short, with 14 bases between. CDR3 length equals 14 residues. Here the CDR3 DNA reads TGTGCCAGCAGCTTGGTCCAGGGGTACCCTGAAGCTTTCTTT. Its protein product is CASSLVQGYPEAFF. Based on the CDR3 plus reference TRBV7-9 and TRBJ1-1, the full variable domain is DTGVSQNPRHKITKRGQNVTFRCDPISEHNRLYWYRQTLGQGPEFLTYFQNEAQLEKSRLLSDRFSAERPKGSFSTLEIQRTEQGDSAMYLCASSLVQGYPEAFFGQGTRLTVV.

V is TRBV5-1 and J is TRBJ1-2; D is perhaps TRBD1 (6 bases). The CDR3 totals 14 residues. The V and J ends lost 0 bases and 2 bases respectively, with 8 bases between them. CDR1 and CDR2 (germline): SGHRS, YFSETQ. The CDR3 nucleotides are TGCGCCAGCAGCTTGGCCGGGACAAACTATGGCTACACCTTC. Its protein is CASSLAGTNYGYTF.

The chain employs TRBV11-2 and TRBJ1-4; D unresolved. The ends were cut back, 2 bases at V and 10 bases at J, with 8 bases in the middle. Germline V gene data show CDR1 as SGHAT and CDR2 as FQNNGV. The CDR3 length is 12 residues. DNA of the CDR3: TGTGCCAGCAGCTTAATCCGGGGAAAACTGTTTTTT. Amino acids: CASSLIRGKLFF.

This clone is a singleton in its sample. This chain uses TRBV5-4 with TRBJ2-2; 7 bases match TRBD2. Germline values: CDR1 SGHNT, CDR2 YYREEE (reference sequence). The CDR3 extends over 17 amino acids. Unmatched junction bases numbered 11, after V lost 0 bases and J lost 6 bases. The CDR3 sequence is CASSLALREGVSGELFF. The CDR3, as DNA: TGTGCCAGCAGCTTGGCCTTGAGGGAGGGCGTGTCCGGGGAGCTGTTTTTT.

The chain is built from TRBV7-9 and TRBJ1-1; 8 positions match TRBD1. The CDR3 spans 15 residues. Germline CDR1 and CDR2: SEHNR and FQNEAQ (reference sequence). The junction had 5 bases not matched to a gene; V was cut back by 4 bases and J by 1 base. The CDR3 region is CASSSTGTGNTEAFF. Here the CDR3 DNA reads TGTGCCAGCAGCTCCACCGGGACAGGGAACACTGAAGCTTTCTTT.

The CDR3 region is CASITQGGTQYF. CDR3 nucleotides: TGTGCCAGCATTACCCAAGGGGGGACCCAGTACTTC. V gene TRBV6-5 combines with J gene TRBJ2-5; a possible D gene is TRBD1 (6 bases). The germline V gene has CDR1 MNHEY and CDR2 SVGAGI. The V end was cut by 7 bases, the J end by 7 bases, with 13 bases between. There are 12 residues in the CDR3.

CDR3 nucleotides: TGTGCCAGCAGCCCTGACAAGTACTATGGCTACACCTTC. Protein sequence: CASSPDKYYGYTF. The chain couples TRBV7-2 to TRBJ1-2; D remains ambiguous. V dropped 5 bases and J dropped 3 bases, with 10 bases sitting between them. CDR1 is SGHTA and CDR2 is FQGNSA in the germline V gene. The CDR3 spans 13 residues. Combining the CDR3 with reference TRBV7-2 and TRBJ1-2 gives the whole variable domain GAGVSQSPSNKVTEKGKDVELRCDPISGHTALYWYRQSLGQGLEFLIYFQGNSAPDKSGLPSDRFSAERTGGSVSTLTIQRTQQEDSAVYLCASSPDKYYGYTFGSGTRLTVV.

The chain recombines TRBV9 with TRBJ1-1; tentative D call: TRBD1 (5 bases). Germline V lookup: CDR1 SGDLS, CDR2 YYNGEE. With 4 bases removed from V and 0 bases from J, the gap between germline ends came to 13 bases. The CDR3 spans 15 residues. The CDR3 loop is CASSWQTALNTEAFF. The CDR3 DNA follows: TGTGCCAGCAGCTGGCAGACAGCTTTGAACACTGAAGCTTTCTTT.

This chain joins TRBV5-4 and TRBJ1-3; D remains ambiguous. Germline CDR1 is SGHNT and CDR2 is YYREEE (reference sequence). Trimming cost V 4 bases and J 0 bases, with 11 bases left between them. This CDR3 region has 15 residues. The CDR3 region has the DNA TGTGCCAGCAGCGTAGGTTTAGACTCTGGAAACACCATATATTTT. Amino acids: CASSVGLDSGNTIYF.

The chain carries TRBV6-6 and TRBJ2-7, with a tentative D call TRBD1 (6 bases). The CDR3 loop spans 13 amino acids. V shed 6 bases and J shed 2 bases, with 11 bases lying between them. Germline lookup yields CDR1 MNHNY and CDR2 SVGAGI (reference sequence). Here the CDR3 DNA reads TGTGCCAGCAGCCCTCAGGGGACCTACGAGCAGTACTTC. The encoded protein is CASSPQGTYEQYF.

This sequence joins TRBV29-1 and TRBJ2-5; D gene uncertain. This CDR3 comprises 14 residues. CDR1 is SQVTM and CDR2 is ANQGSEA in the germline V gene. The V end lost 4 bases, the J end lost 1 base, and 13 bases lay between the germline ends. The DNA of the CDR3 is TGCAGCGTTGTCTCTGGCAGATCCCAAGAGACCCAGTACTTC. It specifies CSVVSGRSQETQYF.

This chain joins TRBV7-8 and TRBJ2-3; tentative D call: TRBD2 (5 bases). This CDR3 region has 15 residues. Germline values: CDR1 SGHVS, CDR2 FQNEAQ. V gave up 4 bases and J gave up 8 bases, with 19 bases separating them. The CDR3 nucleotides read TGTGCCAGCAGCTATACACAGATTGAGGGTGGTACGCAGTATTTT. Residues: CASSYTQIEGGTQYF.

This clone appeared a few times. The chain couples TRBV7-2 to TRBJ1-1, with D perhaps TRBD1 (6 bases). V lost 4 bases and J 5 bases, leaving 17 bases between the germline ends. This CDR3 contains 15 residues. Germline CDR1 reads SGHTA; CDR2 reads FQGNSA. The CDR3 nucleotides read TGTGCCAGCAGCTATACCAGGGGAGGAGAAACTGAAGCTTTCTTT. Amino acids: CASSYTRGGETEAFF.

The chain has TRBV10-3 and TRBJ2-6; D is uncertain. The CDR3 is made up of 17 amino acids. Germline-derived CDR1 and CDR2 are ENHRY and SYGVKD. The V end was cut by 0 bases, the J end by 2 bases, with 11 bases between. The CDR3 spells CAISESGKGTGANVLTF. The CDR3 DNA is TGTGCCATCAGTGAGTCGGGGAAAGGGACTGGGGCCAACGTCCTGACTTTC.

The count of this clone is one. The V call is TRBV7-2, the J call TRBJ2-5; 7 bases line up with TRBD1. CDR1 SGHTA and CDR2 FQGNSA come from the germline V gene. The CDR3 is 14 residues long. V lost 4 bases and J lost 0; bases outside the gene matches: 2. The CDR3, as DNA: TGTGCCAGCAGCTCGGGACAGAACCAAGAGACCCAGTACTTC. This gives the protein CASSSGQNQETQYF.

The chain recombines TRBV6-5 with TRBJ2-2, with a weak D call TRBD2 (7 bases). Germline-derived CDR1 and CDR2 are MNHEY and SVGAGI. The CDR3 length is 13 residues. Trimming took off 2 bases at V and 15 bases at J, with 16 bases between the two ends. The CDR3 bases are TGTGCCAGCAGTTACGAAGGCAGAGGGGGGGTGTTTTTT. Encoded protein: CASSYEGRGGVFF.

This chain connects TRBV10-3 to TRBJ2-3; D is possibly TRBD1 or TRBD2 (5 bases each). The CDR3 extends over 19 amino acids. With 4 bases removed from V and 0 bases from J, the gap between germline ends came to 23 bases. CDR1 is ENHRY and CDR2 is SYGVKD in the germline V gene. The DNA of the CDR3 is TGTGCCATCAGTGGTCGTGGGGGTCTCTATACCTCTAGCACAGATACGCAGTATTTT. Translation: CAISGRGGLYTSSTDTQYF.

The J gene is TRBJ2-1, the V gene TRBV19; 10 bases are a match to TRBD2. V lost 6 bases and J lost 8; bases outside the gene matches: 10. The CDR3 runs to 15 residues. Germline V gene sequence: CDR1 LNHDA, CDR2 SQIVND (reference sequence). CDR3 region: CASRVGAGGKDEQFF. The CDR3 DNA reads as TGTGCCAGTAGGGTAGGAGCGGGAGGGAAGGATGAGCAGTTCTTC. Looking up the rest from reference TRBV19 and TRBJ2-1 gives the full variable domain: DGGITQSPKYLFRKEGQNVTLSCEQNLNHDAMYWYRQDPGQGLRLIYYSQIVNDFQKGDIAEGYSVSREKKESFPLTVTSAQKNPTAFYLCASRVGAGGKDEQFFGPGTRLTVL.

The genes are TRBV19 and TRBJ1-1; D not certain. In germline, CDR1 is LNHDA, CDR2 SQIVND (reference sequence). This CDR3 has 12 residues. With 4 bases removed from V and 7 bases from J, the gap between germline ends came to 10 bases. Here the CDR3 DNA reads TGTGCCAGTAGTACACGGACGGATGAAGCTTTCTTT. This translates into CASSTRTDEAFF.

This chain uses TRBV5-1 with TRBJ2-7; 7 nucleotides agree with TRBD1. The CDR3 totals 14 residues. Losses at the gene ends were 0 bases for V and 5 bases for J; bases not matched to a gene: 5. Germline assignment: CDR1 SGHRS and CDR2 YFSETQ. The CDR3 DNA reads TGCGCCAGCAGCTTGGGACAGGGCGGCGACGAGCAGTACTTC. Translated, it gives CASSLGQGGDEQYF.

The chain couples TRBV5-4 to TRBJ1-2, with D possibly matching TRBD1 (5 bases). Trimming cost V 6 bases and J 2 bases, with 23 bases left between them. Germline values: CDR1 SGHNT, CDR2 YYREEE (reference sequence). The CDR3 spans 17 residues. The CDR3 loop is CASKTFPPRGINYGYTF. CDR3 DNA sequence: TGTGCCAGCAAAACCTTTCCCCCAAGGGGAATAAACTATGGCTACACCTTC.

This clone has only one observation. This rearrangement joins TRBV2 to TRBJ2-3; D gene unclear. The CDR3 has 11 amino acids. Germline CDR1 is SNHLY and CDR2 is FYNNEI. The V end was cut by 4 bases, the J end by 6 bases, with 5 bases between. Written as DNA, the CDR3 is TGTGCCAGCAGTGGTTGGGATACGCAGTATTTT. Translated, it gives CASSGWDTQYF.

CDR3 in amino acids: CASSFAGGSYNEQFF. CDR3 DNA: TGCGCCAGCAGCTTTGCGGGAGGCTCCTACAATGAGCAGTTCTTC. The chain links TRBV5-1 to TRBJ2-1; 8 bases agree with TRBD2. Looked up from germline, CDR1 is SGHRS and CDR2 is YFSETQ. CDR3 length equals 15 residues. J gave up 0 bases and V 2 bases, and 1 base lay outside the gene matches. The variable domain in full, with the rest retrieved from reference TRBV5-1 and TRBJ2-1, is KAGVTQTPRYLIKTRGQQVTLSCSPISGHRSVSWYQQTPGQGLQFLFEYFSETQRNKGNFPGRFSGRQFSNSRSEMNVSTLELGDSALYLCASSFAGGSYNEQFFGPGTRLTVL.

This chain connects TRBV5-1 to TRBJ2-7, with D possibly being TRBD2 (6 bases). Germline loops: CDR1 SGHRS, CDR2 YFSETQ. The CDR3 covers 15 residues. V was cut by 0 bases and J by 4 bases, with 14 bases left in between. The CDR3 coding sequence is TGCGCCAGCAGCTTGGTGCAGGGAGGTCGATACGAGCAGTACTTC. Its translation: CASSLVQGGRYEQYF.